The entry below gives a single T cell receptor (beta chain) sequence along with its context. No antigen is known for it. This specimen comes from a study of T cell responses to AZD1222 COVID-19 vaccine. The length of the CDR3 is 13 residues. Trimming took 0 bases from V and 7 from J, leaving 12 bases between them. Per germline, CDR1 GTSNPN and CDR2 SVGIG (reference sequence). The protocol was immunoSEQ multiplex PCR, while the TCRdb copy is restricted to in-frame clones and leaves out a portion. The table has roughly 150,000 clones, about 93% seen once. General study results and limits: Reports say nearly half of spike-specific TCRs go after unmutated variant regions.

The rearrangement uses TRBV30 and TRBJ1-1; D ambiguous. The TCR comes from an adult in good health. The sequences come from peripheral blood, collected on day 0 of AZD1222 vaccination. For the CDR3, the DNA is TGTGCCTGGAGTGTCGGCCACCATGTTGAAGCTTTCTTT. It yields the protein CAWSVGHHVEAFF.